These 5 T cell receptor beta chains came from one sample sequenced in a study of identical twins. TCRdb recomputed calls from the 5' RACE reads with MiXCR, one row per CDR3 protein. The repertoire consists of approximately 680,000 distinct CDR3 sequences, with 7.1% occurring once and the leading ten covering roughly 1.6%. These same data were also listed under a study on yellow fever vaccine responses in identical twins.

Sequencing input: PBMCs. The receptors shown here come from a woman younger than 35 in good health.

This clonotype was seen ten or more times. J is TRBJ1-6 and V is TRBV12-3 or TRBV12-4; 7 nucleotides align to TRBD1. The CDR3 spans 14 residues. Trimming removed 6 bases from V and 4 bases from J; junction bases left unmatched: 3. CDR3 nucleotides: TGTGCCAGCAGCACACAGGGGTATAATTCACCCCTCCACTTT. The encoded protein is CASSTQGYNSPLHF.

The V and J genes are TRBV28 and TRBJ2-5; D not resolved. CDR3 size: 14 residues. CDR1 is MDHEN, CDR2 SYDVKM, per germline. Trimming removed 2 bases from V and 2 bases from J, with 9 bases in between. The CDR3 bases are TGTGCCAGCAGTTTAAGATCGCTGCAAGAGACCCAGTACTTC. Protein: CASSLRSLQETQYF.

This clonotype was counted only a few times. The V call is TRBV20-1, the J call TRBJ2-7, with a weak D call TRBD2 (6 bases). The CDR3 totals 12 residues. Trimming took 2 bases from V and 6 from J, leaving 11 bases between them. CDR1 is DFQATT and CDR2 is SNEGSKA in the germline V gene (reference sequence). This chain's CDR3 is CSARSLASEQYF. The CDR3 region has the DNA TGCAGTGCTAGATCACTAGCTTCCGAGCAGTACTTC.

This chain joins TRBV2 and TRBJ1-3; TRBD1 aligns across 7 bases. The CDR3 extends over 13 amino acids. Germline CDR1 reads SNHLY; CDR2 reads FYNNEI. Trimming cost V 5 bases and J 4 bases; bases outside gene matches: 2. As DNA, the CDR3 is TGTGCCAGCAGTAAGACAGGGGGAAACACCATATATTTT. Translation: CASSKTGGNTIYF.

This clonotype was seen a handful of times. CDR3 nucleotide sequence: TGCGCCAGCAGCCAAGATACGGGGAGCGGCGAAAAACTGTTTTTT. Translating it yields CASSQDTGSGEKLFF. The rearrangement uses TRBV4-1 and TRBJ1-4; D unclear. CDR1 is MGHRA and CDR2 is YSYEKL in the germline V gene. The germline V and J ends were trimmed by 0 bases and 8 bases, with 13 bases remaining between them. The CDR3 loop spans 15 amino acids.